Ten or more counts support the clone carrying this T cell receptor beta chain. Unique molecular identifiers were built into the TCRbeta library. Via MiXCR, TCRdb re-called the PCR reads, giving one row per CDR3 protein. The data show a few hundred thousand distinct CDR3 sequences, 9.9% seen once. This entry is derived from a study of T-cell reconstitution after alpha-beta-depleted transplantation in children. This TCR derives from a human donor who donated a stem cell graft to a child with SCID. The material was PBMCs from the stem cell graft donor, obtained from the stem cell graft.

CDR3 bases: TGTGCCAGCACCTCCCGGGGGGAGTTAGACTATGGCTACACCTTC. As protein: CASTSRGELDYGYTF. This rearrangement joins TRBV9 to TRBJ1-2, with D maybe TRBD1 (5 bases). Germline V gene sequence: CDR1 SGDLS, CDR2 YYNGEE. This CDR3 comprises 15 residues. Trimming shortened V by 6 bases and J by 3 bases, and 18 bases separated the two germline ends.